These 25 T cell receptor beta chains share one sample of origin, sequenced in a study of post-analysis software for immune sequencing data. Study-level points and caveats: Patients had higher frequencies than controls of roughly five TRBV segments, including TRBV5-6, TRBV5-1 and TRBV20-1.

The TCR beta cDNA libraries carried unique molecular identifiers. TCRdb called the PCR reads again in MiXCR, with one record for every CDR3 protein. Of roughly 870,000 distinct CDR3 sequences in the sample, about 53% were seen once. No antigen has been assigned to these receptors. The sample was blood. These receptors all stem from a girl aged 5 to 17 with multiple sclerosis.

The chain combines TRBV29-1 with TRBJ2-5, with unresolved D. The V end was cut by 4 bases, the J end by 4 bases, with 10 bases between. Germline V gene lookup returns CDR1 SQVTM and CDR2 ANQGSEA. The CDR3 is 12 amino acids. The CDR3 here is CSVAESPETQYF. As DNA, the CDR3 is TGCAGCGTTGCCGAGTCCCCAGAGACCCAGTACTTC.

The chain recombines TRBV12-3 or TRBV12-4 with TRBJ1-2; D is perhaps TRBD1 (5 bases). The CDR3 contains 14 residues. V dropped 5 bases and J dropped 0 bases, with 10 bases sitting between them. The CDR3 region has the DNA TGTGCCAGCAGTGCGCCGGGACCTAACTATGGCTACACCTTC. Amino acid sequence: CASSAPGPNYGYTF.

The chain carries TRBV5-1 and TRBJ2-7, with 12 bases identical to TRBD2. Unmatched junction bases numbered 5, after V lost 4 bases and J lost 6 bases. The length of the CDR3 is 14 residues. The germline gives CDR1 SGHRS, CDR2 YFSETQ. The CDR3: CASSTSSGGAEQYF. For the CDR3, the DNA is TGCGCCAGCAGCACATCTAGCGGGGGGGCCGAGCAGTACTTC.

This clonotype was seen a handful of times. The CDR3 here is CSARGGGGWNEQFF. The DNA for the CDR3 is TGCAGTGCTAGAGGGGGAGGGGGGTGGAATGAGCAGTTCTTC. This chain uses TRBV20-1 with TRBJ2-1; D perhaps matches TRBD2 (7 bases). Between the trimmed V and J ends, which lost 1 base and 7 bases, there was a span of 14 bases. Germline V gene lookup returns CDR1 DFQATT and CDR2 SNEGSKA (reference sequence). This CDR3 contains 14 residues.

This clonotype appeared once. V usage is TRBV12-3 or TRBV12-4 and J usage is TRBJ2-1, with D unresolved. The V gene lost 6 bases and the J gene lost 3 bases, with 12 bases spanning the gap. This CDR3 comprises 14 residues. Here the CDR3 reads CASSPPGIYNEQFF. In DNA, the CDR3 is TGTGCCAGCAGCCCACCTGGGATCTACAATGAGCAGTTCTTC.

The sample holds a few counts of this clonotype. V is TRBV6-4 and J is TRBJ2-3; 8 bases fit TRBD1. CDR1 and CDR2 (germline): MRHNA, SNTAGT. CDR3 length: 15 residues. Trimming cost V 2 bases and J 4 bases; bases outside gene matches: 5. CDR3: CASSDGQGASDTQYF. The DNA of the CDR3 is TGTGCCAGCAGTGACGGGCAGGGGGCATCAGATACGCAGTATTTT.

The chain couples TRBV20-1 to TRBJ2-7; 7 bases are a match to TRBD2. CDR3 length: 14 amino acids. The V gene end was trimmed by 1 base and the J gene end by 0 bases; junction bases not matched to a gene: 3. Germline V gene lookup returns CDR1 DFQATT and CDR2 SNEGSKA (reference sequence). The CDR3 DNA is TGCAGTGCTAGAGGACGACTAGCCTCCTACGAGCAGTACTTC. Translated, it gives CSARGRLASYEQYF.

This chain uses TRBV7-3 with TRBJ2-7, with D maybe TRBD1 (6 bases). TRBJ2-5 explains the end of the DNA better; the J call may be wrong. This CDR3 is 15 amino acids long. Germline-derived CDR1 and CDR2 are SGHTA and FQGTGA. The CDR3 protein is CASSITGQVTETQYF. In DNA, the CDR3 is TGTGCCAGCAGTATTACAGGGCAGGTGACAGAGACCCAGTACTTC.

This clonotype came up a few times. The gene calls are TRBV29-1 and TRBJ2-7; no definite D call. In germline, CDR1 is SQVTM, CDR2 ANQGSEA. V was shortened by 4 bases and J by 3 bases, with 13 bases between the two germline ends. The CDR3 is 13 amino acids. Here the CDR3 reads CSVVWEEHYEQYF. CDR3 bases: TGCAGCGTTGTGTGGGAAGAACACTACGAGCAGTACTTC.

V usage is TRBV12-3 or TRBV12-4 and J usage is TRBJ2-7; 14 bases agree with TRBD2. V gave up 8 bases and J gave up 0 bases; unmatched junction bases: 0. The CDR3 has 14 amino acids. The CDR3 region is CASGLAGGSYEQYF. The CDR3 DNA is TGTGCCAGCGGACTAGCGGGAGGCTCCTACGAGCAGTACTTC.

This clonotype was counted only a few times. The CDR3 nucleotides are TGCAGTGCCCCCTCTTCTTTTCGTGTAGGCGAGCAGTACTTC. This codes for CSAPSSFRVGEQYF. The genes are TRBV20-1 and TRBJ2-7; D remains ambiguous. Trimming took off 6 bases at V and 6 bases at J, with 21 bases between the two ends. The CDR3 covers 14 residues. In germline, CDR1 is DFQATT, CDR2 SNEGSKA (reference sequence).

The V call is TRBV15, the J call TRBJ2-1; TRBD2 matches at 9 bases. Germline CDR1 reads LNHNV; CDR2 reads YYDKDF (reference sequence). V gave up 5 bases and J gave up 4 bases; unmatched junction bases: 15. CDR3 length: 18 residues. The DNA of the CDR3 is TGTGCCACCAGCCTAGAGGGTAGGCTAGCGGGACATTACAATGAGCAGTTCTTC. It translates to CATSLEGRLAGHYNEQFF. Full variable domain (outside the CDR3, taken from reference TRBV15 and TRBJ2-1): DAMVIQNPRYQVTQFGKPVTLSCSQTLNHNVMYWYQQKSSQAPKLLFHYYDKDFNNEADTPDNFQSRRPNTSFCFLDIRSPGLGDTAMYLCATSLEGRLAGHYNEQFFGPGTRLTVL.

The V and J genes are TRBV18 and TRBJ1-2, with no clear D. The V end was cut by 2 bases, the J end by 5 bases, with 6 bases between. Germline CDR1 reads KGHSH; CDR2 reads LQKENI. The CDR3 is made up of 12 amino acids. The chain's CDR3 is CASSPKGYGYTF. The DNA for the CDR3 is TGTGCCAGCTCACCAAAGGGATATGGCTACACCTTC.

This rearrangement joins TRBV5-1 to TRBJ1-2; 9 positions agree with TRBD1. The V gene end was trimmed by 2 bases and the J gene end by 1 base; junction bases not matched to a gene: 3. Germline V lookup: CDR1 SGHRS, CDR2 YFSETQ. The CDR3 runs to 15 residues. The CDR3 region is CASSLMTGGNYGYTF. CDR3 coding DNA: TGCGCCAGCAGCTTAATGACAGGGGGTAACTATGGCTACACCTTC.

This chain links TRBV18 with TRBJ2-3; 8 bases map to TRBD1. The CDR3 is 17 amino acids. V trimming: 2 bases; J trimming: 2 bases; junction bases outside the gene matches: 9. The germline V gene encodes CDR1 KGHSH and CDR2 LQKENI. Here the CDR3 DNA reads TGTGCCAGCTCACCAACGACAGGGGTCGGCTCCACAGATACGCAGTATTTT. As protein: CASSPTTGVGSTDTQYF.

The chain combines TRBV5-1 with TRBJ1-2, with D maybe TRBD1 (6 bases). Germline V gives CDR1 SGHRS, CDR2 YFSETQ. Trimming removed 2 bases at V and 7 bases at J, with 12 bases between. The CDR3 covers 13 residues. CDR3 region: CASSFGQLGGYTF. The CDR3 nucleotides read TGCGCCAGCAGCTTCGGACAGCTGGGTGGCTACACCTTC.

J is TRBJ2-1 and V is TRBV12-3 or TRBV12-4; unclear D gene. This CDR3 has 14 residues. V lost 3 bases to trimming and J lost 5 bases, with 11 bases between them. This CDR3 reads CASSFSLSDNEQFF. The CDR3 DNA is TGTGCCAGCAGTTTCAGCCTCAGTGACAATGAGCAGTTCTTC.

The J gene is TRBJ1-2, the V gene TRBV12-5, with 8 bases lining up with TRBD1. The germline V gene encodes CDR1 LGHNT and CDR2 FRNRAP. J gave up 8 bases and V 3 bases, and 2 bases lay outside the gene matches. CDR3 size: 12 residues. The CDR3 DNA is TGTGCTAGTGGTTTCGACAGGGGCGGCTACACCTTC. It specifies CASGFDRGGYTF. The complete variable domain, with remaining parts taken from reference TRBV12-5 and TRBJ1-2, reads DARVTQTPRHKVTEMGQEVTMRCQPILGHNTVFWYRQTMMQGLELLAYFRNRAPLDDSGMPKDRFSAEMPDATLATLKIQPSEPRDSAVYFCASGFDRGGYTFGSGTRLTVV.

The chain has TRBV7-2 and TRBJ1-2; D not resolved. The V gene lost 0 bases and the J gene lost 5 bases, with 13 bases spanning the gap. Germline V gene lookup returns CDR1 SGHTA and CDR2 FQGNSA. The CDR3 sequence is 15 residues long. CDR3 DNA sequence: TGTGCCAGCAGCTTAGCGAAGTCACCACCGTATGGCTACACCTTC. Translated, it gives CASSLAKSPPYGYTF.

This chain uses TRBV29-1 with TRBJ2-7; 7 bases align to TRBD2. The CDR3 is made up of 14 amino acids. The V gene's germline CDR1 is SQVTM and CDR2 ANQGSEA. V was clipped by 2 bases and J by 4 bases; unmatched bases: 8. Here the CDR3 DNA reads TGCAGCGTTGAAAAGCGGGGTACAAATTACGAGCAGTACTTC. Translation: CSVEKRGTNYEQYF.

The chain uses TRBV12-3 or TRBV12-4 and TRBJ1-1; perhaps TRBD1 as D (5 bases). The CDR3 sequence is 14 residues long. Trimming took off 6 bases at V and 1 base at J, with 12 bases between the two ends. The CDR3 loop reads CASRFLGRNTEAFF. As DNA, the CDR3 is TGTGCCAGCAGGTTTCTGGGGCGGAACACTGAAGCTTTCTTT.

A few counts support this clonotype. The chain employs TRBV5-6 and TRBJ2-1, with 11 nucleotides matching TRBD1. The CDR3 runs to 19 residues. The trim removed 3 bases at V and 5 bases at J, leaving 16 bases unmatched. In germline, CDR1 is SGHDT, CDR2 YYEEEE. The CDR3 here is CASSSYRTGQGDINNEQFF. CDR3 DNA sequence: TGTGCCAGCAGCTCCTACCGTACGGGACAGGGGGATATCAACAATGAGCAGTTCTTC. The full variable domain, completed using reference TRBV5-6 and TRBJ2-1, is DAGVTQSPTHLIKTRGQQVTLRCSPKSGHDTVSWYQQALGQGPQFIFQYYEEEERQRGNFPDRFSGHQFPNYSSELNVNALLLGDSALYLCASSSYRTGQGDINNEQFFGPGTRLTVL.

A word on this clonotype: An end of the junction does not agree with germline; a read error may underlie this. This chain links TRBV5-1 with TRBJ2-1; no clear D. CDR1 and CDR2 from the germline V gene are SGHRS and YFSETQ. CDR3 length: 12 amino acids. The chain's CDR3 is CASSLVANGQFF. DNA of the CDR3: TGCGCCAGCAGCTTGGTAGCTAATGGGCAGTTCTTC.

This clonotype has a handful of counts. The chain joins TRBV2 to TRBJ2-7; 10 bases agree with TRBD2. The germline CDR1 and CDR2 sequences are SNHLY and FYNNEI. The CDR3 contains 15 residues. Trimming at V came to 1 base and at J to 3 bases, leaving 3 bases not matched to a gene. The CDR3 loop reads CASSEGLAGVYEQYF. CDR3 coding DNA: TGTGCCAGCAGTGAAGGGCTAGCGGGAGTCTACGAGCAGTACTTC.

The chain recombines TRBV7-8 with TRBJ2-6; possible D gene TRBD1, 6 bases. CDR3 size: 18 residues. With 1 base removed from V and 1 base from J, the gap between germline ends came to 14 bases. The germline gives CDR1 SGHVS, CDR2 FQNEAQ. DNA of the CDR3: TGTGCCAGCAGCTTAGTGAAGGGGGAAGGGTCTGGGGCCAACGTCCTGACTTTC. Protein product: CASSLVKGEGSGANVLTF.